This T cell receptor (beta chain) was documented in a study of T cell responses to AZD1222 COVID-19 vaccine. Findings and limits, study-wide: Nearly half of unique spike-specific TCRs reportedly avoided B.1.351 and B.1.1.7 mutated regions. With dominance at 160-218 and 743-854, vaccine-associated CD4 TCRs spanned spike. Every sample of the repertoires postdated the peak T cell response. Mostly white British, mostly female donors; authors suggested clonal diversity may be underestimated.

The CDR3 is 15 residues long. V gave up 4 bases and J gave up 0 bases, with 10 bases separating them. The V gene's germline CDR1 is MNHEY and CDR2 SVGAGI. This clone has only a few counts. Its matching antigen is unknown. Libraries were prepared by immunoSEQ multiplex PCR; TCRdb keeps only in-frame clonotypes and omits some of them. The table includes some 140,000 clones, about 85% detected once. The source of this sequence is an adult in good health. The gene calls are TRBV6-5 and TRBJ1-3, with D perhaps matching TRBD1 (6 bases). The sample in question was peripheral blood, obtained on day 0 of AZD1222 vaccination. The CDR3 DNA sequence: TGTGCCAGCAGTTCTGGGGGCCGCTCTGGAAACACCATATATTTT. This codes for CASSSGGRSGNTIYF.